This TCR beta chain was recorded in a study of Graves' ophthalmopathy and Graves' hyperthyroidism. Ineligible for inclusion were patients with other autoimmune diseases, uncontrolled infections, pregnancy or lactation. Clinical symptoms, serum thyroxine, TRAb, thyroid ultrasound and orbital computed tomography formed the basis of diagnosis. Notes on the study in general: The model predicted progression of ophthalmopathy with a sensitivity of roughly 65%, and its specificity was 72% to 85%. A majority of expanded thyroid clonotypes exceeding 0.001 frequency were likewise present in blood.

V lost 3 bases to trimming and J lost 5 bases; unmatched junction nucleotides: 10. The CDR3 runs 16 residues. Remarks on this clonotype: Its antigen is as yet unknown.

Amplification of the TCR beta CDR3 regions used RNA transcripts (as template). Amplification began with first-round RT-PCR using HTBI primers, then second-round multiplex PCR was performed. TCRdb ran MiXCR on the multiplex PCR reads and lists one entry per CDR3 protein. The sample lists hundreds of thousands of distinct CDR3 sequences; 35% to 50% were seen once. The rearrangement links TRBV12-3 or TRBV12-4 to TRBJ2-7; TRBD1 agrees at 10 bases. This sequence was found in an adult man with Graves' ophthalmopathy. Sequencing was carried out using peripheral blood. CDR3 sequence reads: CASSFRAGTGVHEQYF. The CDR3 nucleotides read TGTGCCAGCAGTTTTCGGGCCGGGACAGGGGTCCACGAGCAGTACTTC.